Each of the 3 T cell receptor beta chains below was sequenced from the same sample in a study of shared clonotypes between healthy human individuals. CD45RO-negative, CCR7-positively selected cells formed the naive CD8 fraction, excluding terminally differentiated effector memory CD45RA+ cells. The assay was immunoSEQ multiplex PCR, and TCRdb's table has in-frame clones only and misses some. The table has about 2,200,000 clones, approximately 94% seen once. Sequencing used naive CD8+ T cells from PBMCs. The source of these receptors is a man aged 18 to 30 in good health. Some clones in this sample may be carry-over from other donors' samples.

This clone was recorded once. This specimen includes other DNA sequences encoding the same CDR3. The chain combines TRBV27 with TRBJ1-2; D gene uncertain. CDR1 MNHEY and CDR2 SMNVEV come from the germline V gene (reference sequence). V lost 2 bases, J lost 3 bases, and 7 bases lay in between. This CDR3 is 13 amino acids long. In DNA, the CDR3 is TGTGCCAGCAGTTTAGGACGATACTATGGCTACACCTTC. It specifies CASSLGRYYGYTF.

This rearrangement joins TRBV7-8 to TRBJ2-7, with TRBD2 identical over 11 bases. Per the germline V gene, CDR1 is SGHVS and CDR2 is FQNEAQ. Unmatched junction bases numbered 9, after V lost 5 bases and J lost 6 bases. The CDR3 has 15 amino acids. The CDR3, as DNA: TGTGCCAGCAGCGCTTCCGGGACTAGCGGAATCGAGCAGTACTTC. The encoded protein is CASSASGTSGIEQYF.

V gene TRBV28 combines with J gene TRBJ2-3; possibly TRBD1 for D (6 bases). This CDR3 spans 16 amino acids. Deletions cut 5 bases from V and 2 bases from J, with 17 bases between. Germline CDR1 and CDR2: MDHEN and SYDVKM. This CDR3 reads CASSQYTGSVTDTQYF. In DNA, the CDR3 is TGTGCCAGCAGTCAGTACACAGGGAGTGTCACAGATACGCAGTATTTT.